A single sample gave rise to the 7 T cell receptor beta chains below, sequenced in a study of cytomegalovirus exposure and HLA in healthy donors. 13 Jbeta primers and 60 Vbeta primers were used for the PCR. Repertoires were generated with immunoSEQ multiplex PCR, while TCRdb's copy carries only in-frame clones and drops some. The sample carries around 120,000 clones, 60% to 70% recorded once. The specimen sequenced was PBMCs. These TCRs come from a woman between 40 and 55 years old in good health and CMV-seropositive.

This clone has a handful of counts. This chain joins TRBV6-5 and TRBJ2-3, with TRBD2 identical over 12 bases. The CDR3 is 15 residues long. With V trimmed by 2 bases and J by 3 bases, 0 bases remained unmatched. Germline CDR1 reads MNHEY; CDR2 reads SVGAGI. This CDR3 reads CASSYGTSGTDTQYF. Written as DNA, the CDR3 is TGTGCCAGCAGTTACGGGACTAGCGGGACAGATACGCAGTATTTT.

This chain links TRBV28 with TRBJ2-7; a weak D match, TRBD1 (6 bases). With 6 bases removed from V and 6 bases from J, the gap between germline ends came to 15 bases. Looked up from germline, CDR1 is MDHEN and CDR2 is SYDVKM. This CDR3 has 13 amino acids. CDR3 sequence: CASSLATGPEQYF. In nucleotides, the CDR3 is TGTGCCAGCAGCCTTGCGACAGGACCCGAGCAGTACTTC.

This clone was observed a handful of times. The chain has TRBV5-4 and TRBJ2-7; 8 bases align to TRBD2. The CDR3 runs 14 residues. The J segment lost 5 bases and the V segment lost 3 bases, leaving 7 bases of the junction unmatched. CDR1 is SGHNT and CDR2 is YYREEE in the germline V gene (reference sequence). CDR3 in amino acids: CASSSGAGGHEQYF. CDR3 bases: TGTGCCAGCAGCTCTGGGGCGGGAGGCCACGAGCAGTACTTC.

V gene TRBV11-3 combines with J gene TRBJ2-1; maybe TRBD2 (5 bases). CDR3 length: 16 residues. Germline CDR1 reads SGHNT; CDR2 reads YENEEA. V gave up 0 bases and J gave up 8 bases, with 17 bases separating them. CDR3 in amino acids: CASSLDKADLLDEQFF. CDR3 bases: TGTGCCAGCAGCTTAGACAAAGCGGACCTTCTGGATGAGCAGTTCTTC.

The chain has TRBV13 and TRBJ1-1; no clear D. The CDR3 has 18 residues. CDR1 PRHDT and CDR2 FYEKMQ come from the germline V gene (reference sequence). Trimming stripped 5 bases from V and 4 bases from J, with 26 bases between. As DNA, the CDR3 is TGTGCCAGCAGCCGTATATCCTCACTGGCTTCTGCGGGCACTGAAGCTTTCTTT. Protein product: CASSRISSLASAGTEAFF. Using reference TRBV13 and TRBJ1-1 for the parts outside the CDR3, the full variable domain is AAGVIQSPRHLIKEKRETATLKCYPIPRHDTVYWYQQGPGQDPQFLISFYEKMQSDKGSIPDRFSAQQFSDYHSELNMSSLELGDSALYFCASSRISSLASAGTEAFFGQGTRLTVV.

V is TRBV9 and J is TRBJ1-3; D is uncertain. The CDR3 runs to 14 residues. Trimming removed 0 bases from V and 10 bases from J, with 14 bases in between. Germline values: CDR1 SGDLS, CDR2 YYNGEE. CDR3 DNA sequence: TGTGCCAGCAGCGTAGCTGGTTTCCTCGGGACCATATATTTT. Its translation: CASSVAGFLGTIYF. Full variable domain (remainder filled in from reference TRBV9 and TRBJ1-3): DSGVTQTPKHLITATGQRVTLRCSPRSGDLSVYWYQQSLDQGLQFLIQYYNGEERAKGNILERFSAQQFPDLHSELNLSSLELGDSALYFCASSVAGFLGTIYFGEGSWLTVV.

The chain recombines TRBV7-2 with TRBJ1-4; the D is unclear. Trimming took 6 bases from V and 4 from J, leaving 9 bases between them. The germline V gene has CDR1 SGHTA and CDR2 FQGNSA. The CDR3 totals 13 residues. CDR3 region: CASRTGLNEKLFF. In DNA, the CDR3 is TGTGCCAGCAGAACGGGTCTTAATGAAAAACTGTTTTTT.